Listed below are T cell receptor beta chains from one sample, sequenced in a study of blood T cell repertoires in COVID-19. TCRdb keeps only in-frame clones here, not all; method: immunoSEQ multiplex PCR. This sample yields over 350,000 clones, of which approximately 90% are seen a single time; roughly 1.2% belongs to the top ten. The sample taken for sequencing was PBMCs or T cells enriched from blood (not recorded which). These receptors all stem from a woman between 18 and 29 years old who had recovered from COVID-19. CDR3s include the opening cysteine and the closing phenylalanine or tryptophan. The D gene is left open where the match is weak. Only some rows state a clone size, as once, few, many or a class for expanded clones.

CDR3 protein: CASRWASGANVLTF
CDR3 DNA: TGTGCCAGCAGGTGGGCCTCTGGGGCCAACGTCCTGACTTTC
D gene: -
clone size: -
V gene: TRBV28
J gene: TRBJ2-6

CDR3 protein: CASSLARGNSYNEQFF
CDR3 DNA: TGTGCCAGCAGCTTGGCCCGGGGGAACTCCTACAATGAGCAGTTCTTC
D gene: -
clone size: -
V gene: TRBV7-2
J gene: TRBJ2-1

CDR3 protein: CASSYGLQAGNHNEQFF
CDR3 DNA: TGTGCCAGCAGTTATGGTCTCCAGGCAGGGAATCACAATGAGCAGTTCTTC
D gene: -
clone size: -
V gene: TRBV6-2/TRBV6-3
J gene: TRBJ2-1

CDR3 protein: CAWSVMGGDTQYF
CDR3 DNA: TGTGCCTGGAGTGTCATGGGGGGAGATACGCAGTATTTT
D gene: -
clone size: -
V gene: TRBV30
J gene: TRBJ2-3

CDR3 protein: CASSLRGQGSYGYTF
CDR3 DNA: TGTGCCAGCAGCTTAAGGGGACAGGGGTCCTATGGCTACACCTTC
D gene: TRBD1
clone size: -
V gene: TRBV7-2
J gene: TRBJ1-2

CDR3 protein: CASSLKGAVYEQYF
CDR3 DNA: TGTGCCAGCAGCTTGAAGGGGGCTGTCTACGAGCAGTACTTC
D gene: TRBD1
clone size: -
V gene: TRBV5-8
J gene: TRBJ2-7

CDR3 protein: CASSRDRGISGNTIYF
CDR3 DNA: TGTGCCAGCAGCCGGGACAGGGGGATCTCTGGAAACACCATATATTTT
D gene: TRBD1
clone size: -
V gene: TRBV4-2
J gene: TRBJ1-3

CDR3 protein: CASSSGTGNSNYGYTF
CDR3 DNA: TGTGCCAGCAGCTCGGGGACAGGGAATTCCAACTATGGCTACACCTTC
D gene: TRBD1
clone size: -
V gene: TRBV5-6
J gene: TRBJ1-2

CDR3 protein: CASSPRTGTSTDTQYF
CDR3 DNA: TGTGCCAGTAGTCCAAGGACAGGAACCAGCACAGATACGCAGTATTTT
D gene: TRBD1
clone size: -
V gene: TRBV19
J gene: TRBJ2-3

CDR3 protein: CASSSRDSYTDTQYF
CDR3 DNA: TGTGCCAGCAGCTCCCGGGACAGCTACACAGATACGCAGTATTTT
D gene: TRBD1
clone size: -
V gene: TRBV5-4
J gene: TRBJ2-3

CDR3 protein: CASSDSATVGDTQYF
CDR3 DNA: TGTGCCAGCAGTGACTCGGCTACAGTAGGAGATACGCAGTATTTT
D gene: -
clone size: -
V gene: TRBV6-4
J gene: TRBJ2-3

CDR3 protein: CASSRGAYNEQFF
CDR3 DNA: TGTGCCAGCAGCCGGGGGGCCTACAATGAGCAGTTCTTC
D gene: TRBD2
clone size: -
V gene: TRBV11-2
J gene: TRBJ2-1

CDR3 protein: CSAVTERRDEQYF
CDR3 DNA: TGCAGCGCCGTAACGGAGAGACGGGACGAGCAGTACTTC
D gene: -
clone size: -
V gene: TRBV29-1
J gene: TRBJ2-7

CDR3 protein: CASSIDRGHNQPQHF
CDR3 DNA: TGTGCCAGTAGTATCGACAGGGGTCACAATCAGCCCCAGCATTTT
D gene: TRBD1
clone size: -
V gene: TRBV19
J gene: TRBJ1-5

CDR3 protein: CASSQDSSRTSLYNEQFF
CDR3 DNA: TGTGCCAGCAGCCAAGACTCATCACGGACTAGTCTGTACAATGAGCAGTTCTTC
D gene: TRBD2
clone size: -
V gene: TRBV3-1/TRBV3-2
J gene: TRBJ2-1

CDR3 protein: CASSPGLEYSNQPQHF
CDR3 DNA: TGTGCCAGCAGCCCGGGACTGGAATATAGCAATCAGCCCCAGCATTTT
D gene: -
clone size: -
V gene: TRBV5-6
J gene: TRBJ1-5

CDR3 protein: CASSLGASGGASYNEQFF
CDR3 DNA: TGTGCCAGCAGCTTAGGGGCTAGCGGGGGGGCCTCCTACAATGAGCAGTTCTTC
D gene: TRBD2
clone size: -
V gene: TRBV7-8
J gene: TRBJ2-1

CDR3 protein: CATKTTPYQETQYF
CDR3 DNA: TGTGCCACCAAAACAACACCCTACCAAGAGACCCAGTACTTC
D gene: -
clone size: once
V gene: TRBV15
J gene: TRBJ2-5

CDR3 protein: CASSQGTAGNTIYF
CDR3 DNA: TGTGCCAGTAGCCAAGGGACAGCTGGAAACACCATATATTTT
D gene: TRBD1
clone size: once
V gene: TRBV19
J gene: TRBJ1-3

CDR3 protein: CASSDPTGGDTQYF
CDR3 DNA: TGCGCCAGCAGCGACCCCACAGGGGGAGATACGCAGTATTTT
D gene: TRBD1
clone size: few
V gene: TRBV5-1
J gene: TRBJ2-3

CDR3 protein: CSVKGDRDEKLFF
CDR3 DNA: TGCAGCGTCAAGGGGGATAGGGATGAAAAACTGTTTTTT
D gene: -
clone size: -
V gene: TRBV29-1
J gene: TRBJ1-4

CDR3 protein: CASSFGLAGELFF
CDR3 DNA: TGTGCCAGCAGTTTTGGGCTGGCCGGGGAGCTGTTTTTT
D gene: -
clone size: -
V gene: TRBV12-3/TRBV12-4
J gene: TRBJ2-2

CDR3 protein: CASSQDWARGPSPLHF
CDR3 DNA: TGCGCCAGCAGCCAAGATTGGGCCAGGGGGCCTTCACCCCTCCACTTT
D gene: TRBD1
clone size: -
V gene: TRBV4-1
J gene: TRBJ1-6

CDR3 protein: CASSSEDEQFF
CDR3 DNA: TGTGCCAGCAGCTCAGAGGATGAGCAGTTCTTC
D gene: -
clone size: -
V gene: TRBV9
J gene: TRBJ2-1

CDR3 protein: CSVRLLNTEAFF
CDR3 DNA: TGCAGCGTTAGACTGTTGAACACTGAAGCTTTCTTT
D gene: -
clone size: -
V gene: TRBV29-1
J gene: TRBJ1-1

CDR3 protein: CASSPTHGASSYNEQFF
CDR3 DNA: TGTGCCAGCAGCCCAACCCATGGGGCGAGCTCCTACAATGAGCAGTTCTTC
D gene: -
clone size: -
V gene: TRBV7-9
J gene: TRBJ2-1

CDR3 protein: CASGGRVGQPQHF
CDR3 DNA: TGTGCCAGCGGGGGCAGGGTTGGTCAGCCCCAGCATTTT
D gene: -
clone size: once
V gene: TRBV6-5
J gene: TRBJ1-5

CDR3 protein: CATSDGSHYGYTF
CDR3 DNA: TGTGCCACCAGTGATGGGAGCCACTATGGCTACACCTTC
D gene: -
clone size: few
V gene: TRBV24-1
J gene: TRBJ1-2

CDR3 protein: CASSVSWGPYGIDDKLFF
CDR3 DNA: TGTGCCAGCAGCGTAAGCTGGGGGCCCTATGGGATTGATGACAAACTGTTTTTT
D gene: -
clone size: -
V gene: TRBV9
J gene: TRBJ1-4

CDR3 protein: CASSLPPGTAIYEQYF
CDR3 DNA: TGTGCCAGCAGCTTGCCCCCCGGGACAGCGATATACGAGCAGTACTTC
D gene: TRBD1
clone size: -
V gene: TRBV7-2
J gene: TRBJ2-7

CDR3 protein: CASSSRAGSFVNTGELFF
CDR3 DNA: TGTGCCAGCAGCTCCAGGGCCGGGAGCTTTGTGAACACCGGGGAGCTGTTTTTT
D gene: -
clone size: -
V gene: TRBV11-2
J gene: TRBJ2-2

CDR3 protein: CASSVDPRDQPQHF
CDR3 DNA: TGTGCCAGCAGCGTAGATCCCAGGGATCAGCCCCAGCATTTT
D gene: -
clone size: -
V gene: TRBV9
J gene: TRBJ1-5

CDR3 protein: CASSRSGDHGETQYF
CDR3 DNA: TGCGCCAGCAGCCGGAGCGGGGACCACGGGGAGACCCAGTACTTC
D gene: TRBD2
clone size: once
V gene: TRBV5-1
J gene: TRBJ2-5

CDR3 protein: CASSLIGRGDEQYF
CDR3 DNA: TGTGCCAGCAGCTTAATTGGCAGGGGCGACGAGCAGTACTTC
D gene: -
clone size: few
V gene: TRBV5-6
J gene: TRBJ2-7

CDR3 protein: CASSPSMAGGGDTQYF
CDR3 DNA: TGTGCCAGCTCACCTTCCATGGCGGGGGGAGGAGATACGCAGTATTTT
D gene: TRBD2
clone size: -
V gene: TRBV18
J gene: TRBJ2-3

CDR3 protein: CSVDAGSNEKLFF
CDR3 DNA: TGCAGCGTTGATGCAGGATCTAATGAAAAACTGTTTTTT
D gene: -
clone size: -
V gene: TRBV29-1
J gene: TRBJ1-4

CDR3 protein: CASSQDPGLIAFF
CDR3 DNA: TGTGCCAGCAGCCAAGATCCAGGGCTGATAGCTTTCTTT
D gene: -
clone size: -
V gene: TRBV3-1/TRBV3-2
J gene: TRBJ1-1

CDR3 protein: CARPGTSGSTDTQYF
CDR3 DNA: TGTGCCAGACCGGGGACTAGCGGGTCCACAGATACGCAGTATTTT
D gene: TRBD2
clone size: -
V gene: TRBV2
J gene: TRBJ2-3

CDR3 protein: CASSFRTSGGAYNEQFF
CDR3 DNA: TGCGCCAGCAGCTTTCGGACTAGCGGGGGGGCCTACAATGAGCAGTTCTTC
D gene: TRBD2
clone size: -
V gene: TRBV4-3
J gene: TRBJ2-1

CDR3 protein: CASSHRPFGGELFF
CDR3 DNA: TGTGCCAGCAGCCACCGCCCCTTCGGGGGGGAGCTGTTTTTT
D gene: -
clone size: -
V gene: TRBV9
J gene: TRBJ2-2

CDR3 protein: CASSFSNYNYGYTF
CDR3 DNA: TGTGCCAGCAGCTTTTCAAACTATAACTATGGCTACACCTTC
D gene: -
clone size: -
V gene: TRBV7-9
J gene: TRBJ1-2

CDR3 protein: CASSLVAGSSTDTQYF
CDR3 DNA: TGTGCCAGCAGCTTGGTAGCGGGGTCTAGCACAGATACGCAGTATTTT
D gene: TRBD2
clone size: -
V gene: TRBV5-4
J gene: TRBJ2-3

CDR3 protein: CASSLRTGLGANVLTF
CDR3 DNA: TGCGCCAGCAGCCTACGGACAGGGTTAGGGGCCAACGTCCTGACTTTC
D gene: TRBD1
clone size: -
V gene: TRBV5-1
J gene: TRBJ2-6

CDR3 protein: CASRAGGSTDTQYF
CDR3 DNA: TGTGCCAGCAGGGCGGGCGGGAGCACAGATACGCAGTATTTT
D gene: -
clone size: -
V gene: TRBV7-9
J gene: TRBJ2-3

CDR3 protein: CASSKYDDRGHGYTF
CDR3 DNA: TGCGCCAGCAGCAAATACGACGACAGGGGACATGGCTACACCTTC
D gene: TRBD1
clone size: -
V gene: TRBV5-1
J gene: TRBJ1-2

CDR3 protein: CAWSGQGALNQPQHF
CDR3 DNA: TGTGCCTGGAGCGGACAGGGGGCTCTCAATCAGCCCCAGCATTTT
D gene: TRBD1
clone size: -
V gene: TRBV30
J gene: TRBJ1-5

CDR3 protein: CASSPRFRPNTEAFF
CDR3 DNA: TGTGCCAGCAGCCCCAGGTTTCGGCCGAACACTGAAGCTTTCTTT
D gene: -
clone size: -
V gene: TRBV7-2
J gene: TRBJ1-1

CDR3 protein: CASSLEGGLDGYTF
CDR3 DNA: TGTGCCAGCAGCTTGGAGGGGGGGCTTGACGGCTACACCTTC
D gene: -
clone size: -
V gene: TRBV5-4
J gene: TRBJ1-2

CDR3 protein: CASSLGPWGGNQPQHF
CDR3 DNA: TGTGCCAGCAGCTTAGGCCCGTGGGGAGGCAATCAGCCCCAGCATTTT
D gene: -
clone size: -
V gene: TRBV7-6
J gene: TRBJ1-5

CDR3 protein: CAWGGLGVGNGYTF
CDR3 DNA: TGTGCCTGGGGTGGGCTCGGGGTAGGAAATGGCTACACCTTC
D gene: -
clone size: -
V gene: TRBV30
J gene: TRBJ1-2

CDR3 protein: CASSKAWHQYEQYF
CDR3 DNA: TGTGCCAGCAGCAAAGCCTGGCACCAGTACGAGCAGTACTTC
D gene: -
clone size: -
V gene: TRBV21-1
J gene: TRBJ2-7

CDR3 protein: CASSLGSNQPQHF
CDR3 DNA: TGTGCCAGTAGCCTCGGGAGCAATCAGCCCCAGCATTTT
D gene: -
clone size: -
V gene: TRBV19
J gene: TRBJ1-5

CDR3 protein: CASDKTGYRYTF
CDR3 DNA: TGTGCCAGTGATAAGACAGGGTATCGCTACACCTTC
D gene: TRBD1
clone size: -
V gene: TRBV12-3/TRBV12-4
J gene: TRBJ1-2

CDR3 protein: CASSLELPGNYGYTF
CDR3 DNA: TGCGCCAGCAGCTTGGAGTTACCGGGAAACTATGGCTACACCTTC
D gene: -
clone size: -
V gene: TRBV5-1
J gene: TRBJ1-2

CDR3 protein: CASSQDPVTSDTQYF
CDR3 DNA: TGTGCCAGCAGCCAAGATCCCGTTACTAGTGATACGCAGTATTTT
D gene: -
clone size: -
V gene: TRBV3-1/TRBV3-2
J gene: TRBJ2-3

CDR3 protein: CASSPEDRIYYGYTF
CDR3 DNA: TGTGCCAGCTCACCTGAAGACAGGATCTACTATGGCTACACCTTC
D gene: -
clone size: -
V gene: TRBV18
J gene: TRBJ1-2

CDR3 protein: CAWSVGDRGPYGYTF
CDR3 DNA: TGTGCCTGGAGTGTCGGGGACAGGGGTCCCTATGGCTACACCTTC
D gene: TRBD1
clone size: -
V gene: TRBV30
J gene: TRBJ1-2

CDR3 protein: CASSESAGEVEAFF
CDR3 DNA: TGTGCCAGCAGTGAAAGTGCCGGGGAGGTTGAAGCTTTCTTT
D gene: -
clone size: -
V gene: TRBV6-1
J gene: TRBJ1-1

CDR3 protein: CASGPSEGFSYNSPLHF
CDR3 DNA: TGTGCTAGTGGTCCCTCGGAGGGCTTTTCCTATAATTCACCCCTCCACTTT
D gene: -
clone size: once
V gene: TRBV12-5
J gene: TRBJ1-6

CDR3 protein: CASRGQQPQHF
CDR3 DNA: TGTGCCAGCAGGGGACAGCAGCCCCAGCATTTT
D gene: TRBD1
clone size: once
V gene: TRBV6-5
J gene: TRBJ1-5